The rows below give T cell receptor beta chains drawn from one sample of a study of blood T cell repertoires in COVID-19. TCRdb's table, derived via immunoSEQ multiplex PCR, lists solely in-frame clones and lacks some. The repertoire includes under 300,000 clones, approximately 88% of them detected once, and approximately 2.5% sits in the top ten. The sequencing input was PBMCs or T cells enriched from blood (not recorded which). The receptors shown here come from a woman aged 40 to 55 with acute COVID-19. The CDR3 runs from the conserved cysteine through the conserved F or W. A D gene is named only where the DNA matches it firmly. Rows may omit the clone size; those that give it use once, few, many or a size class.

J,size,V,D,DNA,CDR3
TRBJ2-2,NA,TRBV24-1,TRBD1,TGTGCCACCAGTGACCCAGGGGGTTCCGGCACCGGGGAGCTGTTTTTT,CATSDPGGSGTGELFF
TRBJ1-1,few,TRBV9,TRBD1,TGTGCCAGCAGCTTGTCCGGGACAGGGGGCGCTTCGGGTGAAGCTTTCTTT,CASSLSGTGGASGEAFF
TRBJ2-1,NA,TRBV11-2,NA,TGTGCCAGCAGCTTAGAGGGAGGATGGAATGATGAGCAGTTCTTC,CASSLEGGWNDEQFF
TRBJ2-1,NA,TRBV2,TRBD2,TGTGCCAGCAGTGAAGCGGCGGGGGGGTACAATGAGCAGTTCTTC,CASSEAAGGYNEQFF
TRBJ1-5,once,TRBV7-2,TRBD1,TGTGCCAGCAGCTCGGGACAGGGGGCTAATCAGCCCCAGCATTTT,CASSSGQGANQPQHF
TRBJ1-4,NA,TRBV2,TRBD1,TGTGCCAGCGGTGGACAGGGTTCAACTAATGAAAAACTGTTTTTT,CASGGQGSTNEKLFF
TRBJ1-6,few,TRBV9,NA,TGTGCCAGCAGCGTGGACAGTGACTCACCCCTCCACTTT,CASSVDSDSPLHF
TRBJ1-2,NA,TRBV27,NA,TGTGCCAGCAGCCTCAACTTAGGGGTTTTGGGGGCCTATGGCTACACCTTC,CASSLNLGVLGAYGYTF
TRBJ2-2,NA,TRBV24-1,TRBD1,TGTGCCACCAGTGATCCGGGACAGGGGGGCACCGGGGAGCTGTTTTTT,CATSDPGQGGTGELFF
TRBJ2-2,NA,TRBV12-3/TRBV12-4,TRBD2,TGTGCCAGCAGTGGGGGGGACACCGGGGAGCTGTTTTTT,CASSGGDTGELFF
TRBJ2-3,NA,TRBV20-1,TRBD2,TGCAGTGCTAGTCGACTAGCGGGGGGAGATACGCAGTATTTT,CSASRLAGGDTQYF
TRBJ1-1,NA,TRBV3-1/TRBV3-2,NA,TGTGCCAGCAGCCAAGGGGGGGGCAGGAACACTGAAGCTTTCTTT,CASSQGGGRNTEAFF
TRBJ1-1,NA,TRBV5-1,NA,TGCGCCAGCAGCTTGACCTTGGGAGCCATGAACACTGAAGCTTTCTTT,CASSLTLGAMNTEAFF
TRBJ2-3,NA,TRBV7-2,NA,TGTGCCAGCAGCACGCGCGGCAGGGGGGGCACAGATACGCAGTATTTT,CASSTRGRGGTDTQYF
TRBJ1-2,NA,TRBV18,NA,TGTGCCAGCTCACCCCGGTTGGACTATGGCTACACCTTC,CASSPRLDYGYTF
TRBJ2-5,NA,TRBV2,TRBD1,TGTGCCAGCAGCGCCAGGGGAGGCAGGGGGCGTTGGGAGACCCAGTACTTC,CASSARGGRGRWETQYF
TRBJ2-2,NA,TRBV7-2,NA,TGTGCCAGCAGCTTAGTTCTCACCGGGGAGCTGTTTTTT,CASSLVLTGELFF
TRBJ2-5,NA,TRBV5-1,TRBD1,TGCGCCAGCAGCTTTCAGGGGGCTGAAGAGACCCAGTACTTC,CASSFQGAEETQYF
TRBJ1-5,NA,TRBV2,NA,TGTGCCTCGCATCCGACCCAAGCTCTTGGGGCGCCCCAGCATTTT,CASHPTQALGAPQHF
TRBJ2-2,NA,TRBV7-2,TRBD2,TGTGCCATCAAGGCGGGGGTTCACACCGGGGAGCTGTTTTTT,CAIKAGVHTGELFF
TRBJ2-3,NA,TRBV5-1,TRBD1,TGCGCCAGCAGCCCTGGAGACAGGGGGCAAACAGATACGCAGTATTTT,CASSPGDRGQTDTQYF
TRBJ1-3,NA,TRBV5-6,NA,TGTGCCAGCAGCTTTGGGGGGGCGAAGGGAAACACCATATATTTT,CASSFGGAKGNTIYF
TRBJ2-7,NA,TRBV6-5,TRBD1,TGTGCCAGCAGTAGAGGGACAGGGAATCGGGAGCAGTACTTC,CASSRGTGNREQYF
TRBJ2-1,NA,TRBV28,TRBD2,TGTGCCAGCAGCTCCCTAGCGGGGAGCTCCTACAATGAGCAGTTCTTC,CASSSLAGSSYNEQFF
TRBJ2-3,NA,TRBV3-1/TRBV3-2,NA,TGTGCCAGCAGGACGGGACTCCTACAAGATACGCAGTATTTT,CASRTGLLQDTQYF
TRBJ1-1,NA,TRBV2,NA,TGTGCCAGCAGTGTACGGGTTTCGAACACTGAAGCTTTCTTT,CASSVRVSNTEAFF
TRBJ1-1,NA,TRBV10-3,NA,TGTGCCACCGGACCGGGGAGAGGGACTGAAGCTTTCTTT,CATGPGRGTEAFF
TRBJ2-1,NA,TRBV18,TRBD1,TGTGCCAGCTCACGGGGACAGGGAGGAAATGAGCAGTTCTTC,CASSRGQGGNEQFF
TRBJ2-1,NA,TRBV7-8,NA,TGTGCCAGCAGCTTATTCAGGGGTAGCTACAATGAGCAGTTCTTC,CASSLFRGSYNEQFF
TRBJ1-3,few,TRBV5-4,TRBD1,TGTGCCAGCAGCTTGGCGGGACAGCCTGGAAACACCATATATTTT,CASSLAGQPGNTIYF
TRBJ1-1,NA,TRBV6-5,NA,TGTGCCAGCAGTCTGGCCCGGGGCACTGAAGCTTTCTTT,CASSLARGTEAFF
TRBJ1-4,few,TRBV11-3,NA,TGTGCCAGCAGCTCCGGGATTAATGAAAAACTGTTTTTT,CASSSGINEKLFF
TRBJ2-5,NA,TRBV11-2,TRBD2,TGTGCCAGCAGCTTAGGGGCTAGCGGGGTACAAGAGACCCAGTACTTC,CASSLGASGVQETQYF
TRBJ1-1,NA,TRBV2,NA,TGTGCCAGCAGCAAAAGGGGTAAAAACACTGAAGCTTTCTTT,CASSKRGKNTEAFF
TRBJ1-5,NA,TRBV2,TRBD1,TGTGCCAGCACCGGGACAGGGCGGCTTCCGCATTTT,CASTGTGRLPHF
TRBJ2-1,NA,TRBV5-1,TRBD1,TGCGCCAGCAGCTTCGCACAGGGGGCTTTCAATGAGCAGTTCTTC,CASSFAQGAFNEQFF
TRBJ1-3,NA,TRBV30,NA,TGTGCCTGGAGCGGCGGGGGAAACACCATATATTTT,CAWSGGGNTIYF
TRBJ2-7,NA,TRBV25-1,NA,TGTGCCAGCAGTGTCCAGTACGAGCAGTACTTC,CASSVQYEQYF
TRBJ1-3,NA,TRBV29-1,NA,TGCAGCGTCCAGACGGACTCTCCTGGAAACACCATATATTTT,CSVQTDSPGNTIYF
TRBJ2-2,NA,TRBV4-1,NA,TGCGCCAGCAGCCAGGGCCCCGGGGAGCTGTTTTTT,CASSQGPGELFF
TRBJ2-1,many,TRBV20-1,TRBD1,TGCAGTGCTAGTACAGGGGACCACAATGAGCAGTTCTTC,CSASTGDHNEQFF
TRBJ1-2,NA,TRBV27,NA,TGTGCCAGCAGTTTAAAGCTCGGGTCGGGTTTCTATGGCTACACCTTC,CASSLKLGSGFYGYTF
TRBJ1-5,NA,TRBV7-9,NA,TGTGCCAGCCAGTCGTTGGCAGGGGCCAATCAGCCCCAGCATTTT,CASQSLAGANQPQHF
TRBJ2-3,NA,TRBV29-1,NA,TGCAGCGTCGGAGTCGGGGATACGCAGTATTTT,CSVGVGDTQYF
TRBJ1-2,NA,TRBV5-5,NA,TGTGCCAGCAGTAGCCAGGACACCTATGGCTACACCTTC,CASSSQDTYGYTF
TRBJ1-5,NA,TRBV6-6,NA,TGTGCCAGCAGTTACCGATCTAGGAATCAGCCCCAGCATTTT,CASSYRSRNQPQHF
TRBJ1-4,NA,TRBV3-1/TRBV3-2,NA,TGTGCCAGCAGCCAACGAGGGGAAAAACTGTTTTTT,CASSQRGEKLFF
TRBJ1-2,NA,TRBV6-6,NA,TGTGCCAGTCGATCCCCTGGCTTTCGTTATGGCTACACCTTC,CASRSPGFRYGYTF
TRBJ2-5,NA,TRBV21-1,NA,TGTGCCAGCAGCAAACGGGTTAGCGGGGTACAAGAGACCCAGTACTTC,CASSKRVSGVQETQYF
TRBJ1-1,NA,TRBV5-5,NA,TGTGCCAGCAGCTTGAACTGGTTCGCTGAAGCTTTCTTT,CASSLNWFAEAFF
TRBJ1-5,once,TRBV19,NA,TGTGCCAGTAGTATGGGGAGGGAGGTAAGCAATCAGCCCCAGCATTTT,CASSMGREVSNQPQHF
TRBJ2-1,few,TRBV5-4,TRBD2,TGTGCCAGCAGTTCAGGGGCGGGAGGGCCACTTGAGCAGTTCTTC,CASSSGAGGPLEQFF
TRBJ1-5,NA,TRBV19,TRBD1,TGTGCCAGTACCCTGGGACAGGGGAATCAGCCCCAGCATTTT,CASTLGQGNQPQHF
TRBJ2-5,NA,TRBV5-1,TRBD2,TGCGCCAGCAGCTTGGGGCTAGCGGGGGGCCAAGAGACCCAGTACTTC,CASSLGLAGGQETQYF
TRBJ2-7,once,TRBV6-5,NA,TGTGCCAGCAGTTACGCCGGGACTTCTCCGTACGAGCAGTACTTC,CASSYAGTSPYEQYF